Described below is a single T cell receptor (beta chain) sequence and its context. The antigen is not known. The data stem from a study of cytomegalovirus exposure and HLA in healthy donors. General study results and limits: Many donors shared some public TCRs, even though most TCR sequences were rare. Being productive about 90% or about 30% of the time was typical of most TCR beta V segments in an earlier analysis. Analysis performed later showed TCR beta chains linked to HLA being more clonally expanded than equally common others. What a later analysis showed was that several of the most significant clusters appeared linked to common viral pathogens.

The PCR ran on 60 Vbeta and 13 Jbeta primers. The method was immunoSEQ multiplex PCR; TCRdb's version includes in-frame clones alone and lacks a portion of them. Found here are some 160,000 clones, 65% to 85% of them singletons; the top ten hold around 2.5%. Sequencing input: PBMCs. The TCR originated in a man in his 60s in good health and CMV-seronegative.

The CDR3 DNA reads as TGTGCCAGCAGCTTGAGACTAGTTCTATTCAATTTCGACGAGCAGTACTTC. It specifies CASSLRLVLFNFDEQYF. V and J are TRBV5-7 and TRBJ2-7, with D possibly TRBD2 on 6 matching bases. TRBV5-7 is identified as an open reading frame with a role that is uncertain. This CDR3 is built from 17 residues. With 1 base removed from V and 5 bases from J, the gap between germline ends came to 22 bases.